One and the same sample provided the 9 T cell receptor beta chains below, sequenced in a study of cytomegalovirus exposure and HLA in healthy donors. The PCR employed 60 Vbeta primers together with 13 Jbeta primers. The method was immunoSEQ multiplex PCR; TCRdb's version includes in-frame clones alone and lacks a portion of them. This sample's clone table lists roughly 84,000 clones. The sequenced material came from PBMCs. Receptor source: a man aged 45-65 years in good health and CMV-seronegative.

The chain uses TRBV11-2 and TRBJ2-4; D is possibly TRBD2 (7 bases). Germline loops: CDR1 SGHAT, CDR2 FQNNGV. The CDR3 is 14 residues long. V was pared by 0 bases and J by 8 bases, with 11 bases between. CDR3 sequence (DNA): TGTGCCAGCAGCTTAGACGGGGGGCAGGACATTCAGTACTTC. It is translated as CASSLDGGQDIQYF.

The chain combines TRBV11-3 with TRBJ1-1, with 7 bases identical to TRBD1. The J segment lost 6 bases and the V segment lost 4 bases, leaving 5 bases of the junction unmatched. The CDR3 sequence is 13 residues long. Looked up from germline, CDR1 is SGHNT and CDR2 is YENEEA. The CDR3 sequence is CASSSGQSSEAFF. CDR3 in DNA: TGTGCCAGCAGCTCGGGACAGAGCTCTGAAGCTTTCTTT.

A word on this clone: In the same sample, other DNA sequences code for this CDR3. The chain employs TRBV7-6 and TRBJ1-6; perhaps TRBD1 as D (6 bases). The CDR3 runs to 19 residues. Germline assignment: CDR1 SGHVS and CDR2 FNYEAQ. With 1 base removed from V and 5 bases from J, the gap between germline ends came to 21 bases. The CDR3 loop reads CASSLEGFKGDYNNSPLHF. As DNA, the CDR3 is TGTGCCAGCAGCTTAGAAGGGTTTAAGGGGGACTACAATAATTCACCCCTCCACTTT.

The chain carries TRBV9 and TRBJ1-2; TRBD1 matches 7 bases. This CDR3 contains 18 residues. Germline trimming cut 0 bases from V and 5 bases from J; bases unmatched to any gene: 16. Germline-derived CDR1 and CDR2 are SGDLS and YYNGEE. CDR3 DNA sequence: TGTGCCAGCAGCGTAGACGGTCGGGGGCGAGGGGGCTGGTATGGCTACACCTTC. Translation: CASSVDGRGRGGWYGYTF. Using reference TRBV9 and TRBJ1-2 for the parts outside the CDR3, the full variable domain is DSGVTQTPKHLITATGQRVTLRCSPRSGDLSVYWYQQSLDQGLQFLIQYYNGEERAKGNILERFSAQQFPDLHSELNLSSLELGDSALYFCASSVDGRGRGGWYGYTFGSGTRLTVV.

J is TRBJ2-7 and V is TRBV7-2; 12 bases are shared with TRBD1. CDR1 is SGHTA and CDR2 is FQGNSA in the germline V gene. This CDR3 has 13 amino acids. The V gene end was trimmed by 6 bases and the J gene end by 6 bases; junction bases not matched to a gene: 3. CDR3 region: CASRGQGASEQYF. The DNA of the CDR3 is TGTGCCAGCAGGGGACAGGGGGCGTCCGAGCAGTACTTC.

This rearrangement joins TRBV6-5 to TRBJ2-3, with D maybe TRBD2 (6 bases). This CDR3 has 14 amino acids. Germline values: CDR1 MNHEY, CDR2 SVGAGI. Trimming removed 7 bases from V and 0 bases from J, with 11 bases in between. Here the CDR3 reads CASTRGSSTDTQYF. The CDR3 DNA sequence: TGTGCCAGCACCCGGGGGTCTAGCACAGATACGCAGTATTTT.

V is TRBV5-1 and J is TRBJ2-7; tentative D call: TRBD1 (6 bases). Between the trimmed V and J ends, which lost 2 bases and 2 bases, there was a span of 11 bases. Germline V CDR1 and CDR2: SGHRS, YFSETQ. The CDR3 runs 14 residues. CDR3 coding DNA: TGCGCCAGCAGCTTATTGACAGGAGCCTACGAGCAGTACTTC. Its translation: CASSLLTGAYEQYF.

The CDR3 DNA follows: TGTGCCAGCAGCTTACGAGGGTCCGGGGCCAACGTCCTGACTTTC. This sequence encodes CASSLRGSGANVLTF. The chain recombines TRBV7-9 with TRBJ2-6; possible D gene TRBD2, 5 bases. Germline V gene lookup returns CDR1 SEHNR and CDR2 FQNEAQ (reference sequence). Trimming left V 2 bases short and J 4 bases short, with 9 bases between. The CDR3 is 15 amino acids.

The chain employs TRBV29-1 and TRBJ1-4; the D is unclear. The germline V gene has CDR1 SQVTM and CDR2 ANQGSEA. The CDR3 length is 13 residues. V lost 7 bases, J lost 4 bases, and 13 bases lay in between. CDR3 in amino acids: CSAKYSLNEKLFF. The CDR3 nucleotides are TGCAGCGCCAAATACAGTCTTAATGAAAAACTGTTTTTT.